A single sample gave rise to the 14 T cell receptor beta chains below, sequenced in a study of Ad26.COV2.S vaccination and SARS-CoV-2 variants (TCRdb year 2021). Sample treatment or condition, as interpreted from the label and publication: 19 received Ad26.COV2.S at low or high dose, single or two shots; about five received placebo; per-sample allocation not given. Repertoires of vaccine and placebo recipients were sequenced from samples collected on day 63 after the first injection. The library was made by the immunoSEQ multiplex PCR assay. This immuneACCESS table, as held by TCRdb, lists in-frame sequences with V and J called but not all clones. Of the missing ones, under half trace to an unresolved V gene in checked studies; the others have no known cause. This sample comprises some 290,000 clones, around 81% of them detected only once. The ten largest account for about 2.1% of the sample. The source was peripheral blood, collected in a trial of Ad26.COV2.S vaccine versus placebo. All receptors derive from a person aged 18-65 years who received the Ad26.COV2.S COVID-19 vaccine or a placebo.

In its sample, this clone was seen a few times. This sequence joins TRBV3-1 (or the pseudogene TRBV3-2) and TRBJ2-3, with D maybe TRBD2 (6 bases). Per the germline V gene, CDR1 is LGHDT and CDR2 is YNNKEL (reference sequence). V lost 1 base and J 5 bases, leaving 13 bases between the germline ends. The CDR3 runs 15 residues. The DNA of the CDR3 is TGTGCCAGCAGCCAAGTAGGCGGGGCCCAAGATACGCAGTATTTT. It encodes CASSQVGGAQDTQYF.

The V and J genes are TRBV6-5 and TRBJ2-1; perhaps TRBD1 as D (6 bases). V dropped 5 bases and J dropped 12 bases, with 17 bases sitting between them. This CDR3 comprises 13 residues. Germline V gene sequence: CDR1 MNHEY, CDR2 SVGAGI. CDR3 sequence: CASSTSTGLWQFF. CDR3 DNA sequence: TGTGCCAGCAGTACTTCAACAGGGTTGTGGCAGTTCTTC.

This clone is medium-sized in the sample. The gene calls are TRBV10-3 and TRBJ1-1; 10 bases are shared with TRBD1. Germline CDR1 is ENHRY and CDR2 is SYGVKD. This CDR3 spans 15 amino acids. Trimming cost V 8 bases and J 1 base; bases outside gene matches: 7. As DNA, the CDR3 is TGTGCCATCCGACCGGGACAGGGGTCGAACACTGAAGCTTTCTTT. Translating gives CAIRPGQGSNTEAFF.

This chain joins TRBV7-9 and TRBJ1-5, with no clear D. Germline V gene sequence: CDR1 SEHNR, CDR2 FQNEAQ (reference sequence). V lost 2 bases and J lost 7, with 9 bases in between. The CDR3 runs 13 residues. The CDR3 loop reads CASSLTVTQPQHF. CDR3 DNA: TGTGCCAGCAGCTTAACCGTCACCCAGCCCCAGCATTTT.

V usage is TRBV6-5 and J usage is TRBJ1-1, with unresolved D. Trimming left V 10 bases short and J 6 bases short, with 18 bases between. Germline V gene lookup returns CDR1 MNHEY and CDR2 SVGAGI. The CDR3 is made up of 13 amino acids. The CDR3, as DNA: TGTGCCACGGAAGGTCGTCATCGAGCTGAAGCTTTCTTT. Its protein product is CATEGRHRAEAFF.

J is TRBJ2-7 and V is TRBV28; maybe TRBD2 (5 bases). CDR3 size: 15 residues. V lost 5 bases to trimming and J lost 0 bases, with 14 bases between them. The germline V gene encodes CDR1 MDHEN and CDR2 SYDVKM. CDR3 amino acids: CASSPSGLPSYEQYF. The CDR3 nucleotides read TGTGCCAGCAGTCCCTCCGGACTGCCCTCCTACGAGCAGTACTTC.

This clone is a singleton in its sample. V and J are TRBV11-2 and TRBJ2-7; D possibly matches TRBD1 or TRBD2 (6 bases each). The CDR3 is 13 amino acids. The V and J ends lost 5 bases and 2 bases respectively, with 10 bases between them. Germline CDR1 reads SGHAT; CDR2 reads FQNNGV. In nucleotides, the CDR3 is TGTGCCAGCAGCCGGGGGCCCGCCTACGAGCAGTACTTC. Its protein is CASSRGPAYEQYF. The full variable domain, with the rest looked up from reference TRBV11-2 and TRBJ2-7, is EAGVAQSPRYKIIEKRQSVAFWCNPISGHATLYWYQQILGQGPKLLIQFQNNGVVDDSQLPKDRFSAERLKGVDSTLKIQPAKLEDSAVYLCASSRGPAYEQYFGPGTRLTVT.

The CDR3 nucleotides read TGTGCCAGCTCCTCAAGGGGCGGGTACAATGAGCAGTTCTTC. This translates into CASSSRGGYNEQFF. The rearrangement joins TRBV6-5 to TRBJ2-1; possibly TRBD1 or TRBD2 for D (5 bases each). V was trimmed by 8 bases and J by 4 bases, leaving 15 bases between them. CDR1 and CDR2 from the germline V gene are MNHEY and SVGAGI. This CDR3 is 14 amino acids long.

CDR3 nucleotide sequence: TGTGCCAGCAGTTACTCGATAGGAAACTATGGCTACACCTTC. Amino acids: CASSYSIGNYGYTF. V usage is TRBV6-5 and J usage is TRBJ1-2; D is ambiguous. Germline V gives CDR1 MNHEY, CDR2 SVGAGI. The length of the CDR3 is 14 residues. The V end was cut by 0 bases, the J end by 2 bases, with 7 bases between.

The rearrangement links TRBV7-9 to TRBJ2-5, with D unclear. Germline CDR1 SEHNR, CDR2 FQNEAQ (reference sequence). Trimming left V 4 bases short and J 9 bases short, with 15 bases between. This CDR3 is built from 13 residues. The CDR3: CASSSTDGGPQYF. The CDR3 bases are TGTGCCAGCAGCTCTACCGACGGCGGCCCCCAGTACTTC. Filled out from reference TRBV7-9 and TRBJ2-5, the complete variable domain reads DTGVSQNPRHKITKRGQNVTFRCDPISEHNRLYWYRQTLGQGPEFLTYFQNEAQLEKSRLLSDRFSAERPKGSFSTLEIQRTEQGDSAMYLCASSSTDGGPQYFGPGTRLLVL.

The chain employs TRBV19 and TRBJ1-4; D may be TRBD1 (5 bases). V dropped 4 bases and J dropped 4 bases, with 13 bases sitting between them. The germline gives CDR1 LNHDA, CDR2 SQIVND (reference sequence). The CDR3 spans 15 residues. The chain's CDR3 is CASSRYGTFNEKLFF. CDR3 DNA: TGTGCCAGTAGTAGATACGGGACGTTTAATGAAAAACTGTTTTTT.

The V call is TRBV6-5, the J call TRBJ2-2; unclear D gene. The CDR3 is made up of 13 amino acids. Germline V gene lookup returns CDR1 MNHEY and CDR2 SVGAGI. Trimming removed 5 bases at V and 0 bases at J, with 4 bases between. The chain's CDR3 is CASSRTNTGELFF. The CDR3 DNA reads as TGTGCCAGCAGTAGGACGAACACCGGGGAGCTGTTTTTT.

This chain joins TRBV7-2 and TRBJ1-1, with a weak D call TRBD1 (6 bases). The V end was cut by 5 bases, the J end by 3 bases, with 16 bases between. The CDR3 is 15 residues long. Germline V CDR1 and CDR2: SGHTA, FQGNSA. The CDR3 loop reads CASSDQQGFDTEAFF. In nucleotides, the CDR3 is TGTGCCAGCAGCGATCAACAGGGATTCGACACTGAAGCTTTCTTT.

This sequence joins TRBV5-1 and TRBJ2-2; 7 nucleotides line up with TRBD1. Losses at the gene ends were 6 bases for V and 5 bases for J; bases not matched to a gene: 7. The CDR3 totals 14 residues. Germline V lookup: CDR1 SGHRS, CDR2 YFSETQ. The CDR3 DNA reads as TGCGCCAGCAAGGGGACAGTTTCAACCGGGGAGCTGTTTTTT. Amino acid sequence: CASKGTVSTGELFF.